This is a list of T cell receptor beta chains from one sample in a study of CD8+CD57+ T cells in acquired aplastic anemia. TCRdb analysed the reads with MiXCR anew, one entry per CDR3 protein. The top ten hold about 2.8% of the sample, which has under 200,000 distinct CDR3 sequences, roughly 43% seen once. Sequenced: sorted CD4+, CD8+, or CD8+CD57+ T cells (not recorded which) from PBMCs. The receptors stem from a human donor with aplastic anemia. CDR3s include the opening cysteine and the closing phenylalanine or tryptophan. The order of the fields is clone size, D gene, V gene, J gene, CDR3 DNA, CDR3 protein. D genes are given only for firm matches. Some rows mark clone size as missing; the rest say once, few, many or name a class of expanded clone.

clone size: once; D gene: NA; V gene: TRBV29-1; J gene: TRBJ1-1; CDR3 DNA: TGCAGCGTTGAAGAGGAATGGGCTTTCACTGAAGCTTTCTTT; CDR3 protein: CSVEEEWAFTEAFF
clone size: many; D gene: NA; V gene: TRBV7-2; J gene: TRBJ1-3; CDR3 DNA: TGTGCCAGCAGCTTATCAGTCGCCCCCTCTGGAAACACCATATATTTT; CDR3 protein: CASSLSVAPSGNTIYF
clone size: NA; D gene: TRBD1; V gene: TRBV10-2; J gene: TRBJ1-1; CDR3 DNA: TGCGCCAGCAGTGAGGCAGGGGGCGAGACTGAAGCTTTCTTT; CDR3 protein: CASSEAGGETEAFF
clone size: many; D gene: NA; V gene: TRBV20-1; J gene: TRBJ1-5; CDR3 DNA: TGCAGTGCGCCCGGCCAGTTTAATCAGCCCCAGCATTTT; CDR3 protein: CSAPGQFNQPQHF
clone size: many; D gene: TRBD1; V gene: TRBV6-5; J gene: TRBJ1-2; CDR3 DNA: TGTGCCAGCAGTTACAAGGGGGCCTATGGCTACACCTTC; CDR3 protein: CASSYKGAYGYTF
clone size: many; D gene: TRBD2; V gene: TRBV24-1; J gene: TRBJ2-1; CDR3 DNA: TGTGCCACCAGTGGTTGGACTAGCGGGCGGACTATTAATGAGCAGTTCTTC; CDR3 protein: CATSGWTSGRTINEQFF
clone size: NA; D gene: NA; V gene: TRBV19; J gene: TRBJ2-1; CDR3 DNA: TGTGCCACCACGGGGCTGCTGGCTTACAATGAGCAGTTCTTC; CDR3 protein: CATTGLLAYNEQFF
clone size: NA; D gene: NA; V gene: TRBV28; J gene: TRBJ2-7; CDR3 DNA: TGTGCCAGCAGTTTATCGGTTGCTAAGACAGACGCCTACGAGCAGTACTTC; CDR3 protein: CASSLSVAKTDAYEQYF
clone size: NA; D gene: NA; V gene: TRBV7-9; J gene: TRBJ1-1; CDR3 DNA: TGTGCCAGCAGCTTCGGGAGAACTGAAGCTTTCTTT; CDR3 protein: CASSFGRTEAFF
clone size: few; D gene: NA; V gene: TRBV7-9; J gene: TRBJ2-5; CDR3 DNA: TGTGCCAGCAGCTTTTACCCACAAGAGACCCAGTACTTC; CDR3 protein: CASSFYPQETQYF
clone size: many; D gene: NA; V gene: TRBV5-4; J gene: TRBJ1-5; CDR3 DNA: TGTGCCAGCAGCTTGGCGAGGGGGATGGGGAGCAATCAGCCCCAGCATTTT; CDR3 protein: CASSLARGMGSNQPQHF
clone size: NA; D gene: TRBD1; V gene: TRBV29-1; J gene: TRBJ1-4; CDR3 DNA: TGCAGCGTCGGACAGGGAGGGGAAAAACTGTTTTTT; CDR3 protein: CSVGQGGEKLFF
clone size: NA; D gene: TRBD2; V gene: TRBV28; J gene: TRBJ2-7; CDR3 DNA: TGTGCCAGCAGGACTAGCGGGAGTCCCTACGAGCAGTACTTC; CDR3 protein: CASRTSGSPYEQYF
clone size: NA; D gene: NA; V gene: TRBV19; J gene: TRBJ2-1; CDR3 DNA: TGTGCCAGTAACGGGTGGCGTGATCAGTTCTTC; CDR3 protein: CASNGWRDQFF
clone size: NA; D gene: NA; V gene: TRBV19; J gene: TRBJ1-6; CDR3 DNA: TGTGCCAGTAGTATCGGCCGGGAGTATAATTCACCCCTCCACTTT; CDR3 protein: CASSIGREYNSPLHF
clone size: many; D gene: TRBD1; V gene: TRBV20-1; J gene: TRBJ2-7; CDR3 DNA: TGCAGTGCCCTCCGGGACAGTCCCTACGAGCAGTACTTC; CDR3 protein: CSALRDSPYEQYF
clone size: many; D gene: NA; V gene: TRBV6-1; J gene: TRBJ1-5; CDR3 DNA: TGTGCCAGCAGTACCCAACGGGATCAGCCCCAGCATTTT; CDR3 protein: CASSTQRDQPQHF
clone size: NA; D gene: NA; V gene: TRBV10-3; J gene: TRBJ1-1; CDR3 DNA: TGTGCCATCCAGGGAACGAACACTGAAGCTTTCTTT; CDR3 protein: CAIQGTNTEAFF
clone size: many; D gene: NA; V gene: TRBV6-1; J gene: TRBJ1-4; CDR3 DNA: TGTGCCAGCAATGAGGAGGGGGTTAATGAAAAACTGTTTTTT; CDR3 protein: CASNEEGVNEKLFF
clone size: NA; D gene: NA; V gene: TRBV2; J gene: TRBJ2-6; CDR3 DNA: TGTGCCAGCACGGGATTTCGGTCTGGGGCCAACGTCCTGACTTTC; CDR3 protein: CASTGFRSGANVLTF
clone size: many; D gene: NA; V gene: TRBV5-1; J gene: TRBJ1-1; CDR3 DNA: TGCGCCAGCAGCTTGGAAAATAAAGAAGCTTTCTTT; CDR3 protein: CASSLENKEAFF
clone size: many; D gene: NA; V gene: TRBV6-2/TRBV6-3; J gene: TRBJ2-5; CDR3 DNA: TGTGCCAGCAGTTACGCGAATCAAGAGACCCAGTACTTC; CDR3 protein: CASSYANQETQYF
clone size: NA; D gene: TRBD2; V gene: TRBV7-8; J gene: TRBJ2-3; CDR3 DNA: TGTGCCAGCAGCTTAGGCGGGGGGCTAGCAGCAGATACGCAGTATTTT; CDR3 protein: CASSLGGGLAADTQYF
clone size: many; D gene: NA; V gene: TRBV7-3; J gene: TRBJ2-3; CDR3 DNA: TGTGCCAGCAGCCCGTTGGGACTCAGCACAGATACGCAGTATTTT; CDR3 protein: CASSPLGLSTDTQYF
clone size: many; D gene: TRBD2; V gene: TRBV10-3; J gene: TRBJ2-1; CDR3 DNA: TGTGCCATCAGCTGGGGAGGGCTTAATCATGAGCAGTTCTTC; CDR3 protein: CAISWGGLNHEQFF
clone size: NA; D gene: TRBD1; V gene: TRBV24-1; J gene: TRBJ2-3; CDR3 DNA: TGTGCCACCAGTGACCTGGGACAGGGGCCAGATACGCAGTATTTT; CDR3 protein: CATSDLGQGPDTQYF
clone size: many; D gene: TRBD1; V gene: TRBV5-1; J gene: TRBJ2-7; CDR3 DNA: TGCGCCAGCAGAATCCGGGACAGTGACTCCTACGAGCAGTACTTC; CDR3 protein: CASRIRDSDSYEQYF
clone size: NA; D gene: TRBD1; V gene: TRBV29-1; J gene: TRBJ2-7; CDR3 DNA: TGCAGCGTCGAGGGACAGGGCTACGAGCAGTACTTC; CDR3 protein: CSVEGQGYEQYF
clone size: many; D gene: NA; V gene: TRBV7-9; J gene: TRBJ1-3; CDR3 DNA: TGTGCCAGCAGCCTAACGGCTGGAAACACCATATATTTT; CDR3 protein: CASSLTAGNTIYF
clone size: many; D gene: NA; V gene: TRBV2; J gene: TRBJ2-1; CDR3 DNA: TGTGCCAGCAATTTCGGGGGCCCCTACAATGAGCAGTTCTTC; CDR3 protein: CASNFGGPYNEQFF
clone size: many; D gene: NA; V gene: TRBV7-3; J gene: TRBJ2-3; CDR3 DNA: TGTGCCAGCAGCTCAAGGACTAGCACAGATACGCAGTATTTT; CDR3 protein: CASSSRTSTDTQYF
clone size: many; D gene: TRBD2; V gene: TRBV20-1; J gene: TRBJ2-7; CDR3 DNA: TGCAGTGCTAGCCCAGCGGGAATGACCGAGCAGTACTTC; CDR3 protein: CSASPAGMTEQYF
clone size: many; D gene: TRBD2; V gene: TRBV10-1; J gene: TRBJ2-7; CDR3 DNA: TGCGCCAGCAGGGCCCCGGGAGGACCCTACGAGCAGTACTTC; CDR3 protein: CASRAPGGPYEQYF
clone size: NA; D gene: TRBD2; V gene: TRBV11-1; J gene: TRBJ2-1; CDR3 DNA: TGTGCCAGCAGCCCCAGACTAGCGGGGGCCTCCGGTGAGCAGTTCTTC; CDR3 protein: CASSPRLAGASGEQFF
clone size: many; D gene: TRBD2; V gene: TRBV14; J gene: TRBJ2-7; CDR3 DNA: TGTGCCAGCAGCCTACTGGCTAGCGGGGCGTCCTACGAGCAGTACTTC; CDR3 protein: CASSLLASGASYEQYF
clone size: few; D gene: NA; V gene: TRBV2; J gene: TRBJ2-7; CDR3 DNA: TGTGCCAGCAGTGTTGGGACCACTCGTGAGCAGTACTTC; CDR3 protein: CASSVGTTREQYF
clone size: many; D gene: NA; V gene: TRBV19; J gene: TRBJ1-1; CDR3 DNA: TGTGCCAGTACCGTTGGACAGCAGAACACTGAAGCTTTCTTT; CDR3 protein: CASTVGQQNTEAFF
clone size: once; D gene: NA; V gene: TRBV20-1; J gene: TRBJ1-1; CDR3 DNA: TGCAGTGTCGAAGCAGGGGACACTGAAGCTTTCTTT; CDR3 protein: CSVEAGDTEAFF
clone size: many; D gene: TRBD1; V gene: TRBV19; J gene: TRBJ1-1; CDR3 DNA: TGTGCCAGTAGGACCCCGACAGGGGGAGAGACTGAAGCTTTCTTT; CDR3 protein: CASRTPTGGETEAFF
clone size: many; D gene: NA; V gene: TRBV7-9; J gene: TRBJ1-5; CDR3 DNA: TGTGCCAGCAGCTCTAGTGTTTATCAGCCCCAGCATTTT; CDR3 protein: CASSSSVYQPQHF
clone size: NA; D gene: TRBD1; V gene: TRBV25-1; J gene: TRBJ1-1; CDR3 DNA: TGTGCCAGCTCGTACGCCCGGGACAGGGACACTGAAGCTTTCTTT; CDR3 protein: CASSYARDRDTEAFF
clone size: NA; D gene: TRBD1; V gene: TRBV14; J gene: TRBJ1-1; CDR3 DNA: TGTGCCAGCAGCCAGAGGGGGCGGACTGAAGCTTTCTTT; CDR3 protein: CASSQRGRTEAFF
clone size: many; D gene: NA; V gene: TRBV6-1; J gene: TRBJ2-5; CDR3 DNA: TGTGCCAGCAGGAAACACGATCAAGAGACCCAGTACTTC; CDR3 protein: CASRKHDQETQYF
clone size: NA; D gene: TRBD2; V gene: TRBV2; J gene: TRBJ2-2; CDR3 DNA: TGTGCCAGCAGCGGGGGGACCACCGGGGAGCTGTTTTTT; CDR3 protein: CASSGGTTGELFF